This T cell receptor (beta chain) was profiled in a study of memory CD4+ T cells and cytomegalovirus serostatus. Study details: Of the healthy Belgian adults, roughly ten were CMV seropositive and approximately 25 seronegative.

The assay was immunoSEQ multiplex PCR, and TCRdb's table has in-frame clones only and misses some. Here the sample spans roughly 84,000 clones, roughly 80% being singletons. This CDR3 is built from 14 residues. Germline assignment: CDR1 SGHDT and CDR2 YYEEEE. Deletions cut 3 bases from V and 5 bases from J, with 14 bases between. A note on this clone: Its target is unknown.

The sort gate was single viable CD3+CD4+CD8-CD45RO+ cells for memory CD4+ T cells. Study results and caveats: Each of 65 to 75 CMV-associated TCRbeta sequences occurred in one to five individuals.

The chain has TRBV5-6 and TRBJ2-5, with a tentative D call TRBD2 (6 bases). The sequence came from an adult in good health and CMV-seronegative. Sequencing was performed on memory CD4+ T cells from blood. CDR3 residues: CASSSGLLGETQYF. The CDR3 DNA sequence: TGTGCCAGCAGCTCGGGACTCTTGGGGGAGACCCAGTACTTC. Full variable domain (remainder filled in from reference TRBV5-6 and TRBJ2-5): DAGVTQSPTHLIKTRGQQVTLRCSPKSGHDTVSWYQQALGQGPQFIFQYYEEEERQRGNFPDRFSGHQFPNYSSELNVNALLLGDSALYLCASSSGLLGETQYFGPGTRLLVL.